This T cell receptor beta chain was recorded in a study of PD-L1 blockade in urothelial cancer. Study overall: The study started patients on atezolizumab around 2014, giving 1,200 mg intravenously every 3 weeks. Men with urothelial cancer arising in the bladder made up most of the roughly 30 patients.

The study enrolled patients with locally advanced or metastatic urothelial carcinoma. A spike-in of synthetic TCR analog templates was added to each PCR. Here immunoSEQ multiplex PCR was the method, and the copy in TCRdb shows in-frame clones only, minus some. The sample carries tens of thousands of clones, about 90% recorded once. J lost 2 bases, V lost 8 bases, and 9 bases had no gene match. The CDR3 extends over 15 amino acids. In germline, CDR1 is MGHDK, CDR2 SYGVNS. This sample comprised PBMCs, obtained around atezolizumab (anti-PD-L1) treatment. This chain joins TRBV25-1 and TRBJ1-3; the match to TRBD1 covers 7 bases. This sequence was found in a man in his sixties with urothelial cancer. CDR3 region: CASQNRGLAGNTIYF. The DNA for the CDR3 is TGTGCCAGCCAAAACAGGGGTTTAGCTGGAAACACCATATATTTT.